This paragraph reports one T cell receptor beta chain. This CDR3 contains 10 residues. J gave up 13 bases and V 6 bases, and 8 bases lay outside the gene matches. CDR1 is DFQATT and CDR2 is SNEGSKA in the germline V gene (reference sequence). This entry belongs to a study of blood T cell repertoires in COVID-19. Study-level background: The cDNA or gDNA used as material had been derived from T cells, B-cell-depleted T cells, or PBMCs.

Per the study methods: For nucleated cells, counts were estimated from reference gene primer amplification. Assay used: immunoSEQ multiplex PCR; TCRdb lists only in-frame clones, some missing. V, J and clone size are those of that table, while D and trimming were read from the DNA. Of about 120,000 clones in the sample, about 84% were seen once. The sample was peripheral blood. The rearrangement links TRBV20-1 to TRBJ1-2; 7 nucleotides align to TRBD1. This receptor was taken from a man aged 55 to 70 with acute or convalescent COVID-19. Here the CDR3 DNA reads TGCAGTGCGTTCTGGGACAGACCCACCTTC. The encoded protein is CSAFWDRPTF.